The present T cell receptor beta chain was sequenced within a study of long-term antiretroviral therapy in people with HIV. Overall study findings and caveats: Compared with controls, HIV repertoires showed narrower CDR3 length ranges. No data on ART adherence, viral resistance or therapy changes.

A minimum of one pre-ART and two post-ART PBMC samples existed for each donor. Treatment for every participant with HIV took place in the United States. The assay used was immunoSEQ (version v3.0), run at survey level. Data came from immunoSEQ multiplex PCR; TCRdb stores just in-frame clones and leaves some out. The sample has tens of thousands of clones, roughly four fifths seen once. CDR3 length equals 15 residues. Trimming cost V 6 bases and J 3 bases, with 18 bases left between them. Looked up from germline, CDR1 is KGHSH and CDR2 is LQKENI. Worth noting for this clone: Its specificity is not known.

Sample: unsorted PBMCs, taken 0.4 years after starting antiretroviral therapy. This receptor was obtained from a man between 45 and 60 years old with HIV. This rearrangement joins TRBV18 to TRBJ2-7; D is possibly TRBD1 (6 bases). The CDR3 DNA is TGTGCCAGCTCGCATAACAGGGTTGAAGGCTACGAGCAGTACTTC. Its protein is CASSHNRVEGYEQYF.